Presented here are 30 T cell receptor beta chains from one specimen sequenced in a study of blood T cells in healthy people across ages. Combining a sample-barcoded 5' primer with a J-beta primer mix, a second PCR ran for roughly 6 to 12 cycles. TCRdb independently ran MiXCR on the 5' RACE reads; one entry per CDR3 protein. Here the sample spans over a million distinct CDR3 sequences, 40% to 55% being singletons. Sequenced material: blood. The receptors come from a woman aged 55 to 70 in good health.

This clonotype has only a few counts. The gene calls are TRBV27 and TRBJ2-1; D not certain. V was pared by 6 bases and J by 0 bases, with 9 bases between. Looked up from germline, CDR1 is MNHEY and CDR2 is SMNVEV (reference sequence). The length of the CDR3 is 14 residues. The CDR3 protein is CASSFDISYNEQFF. The CDR3, as DNA: TGTGCCAGCAGCTTTGACATCTCCTACAATGAGCAGTTCTTC.

A note on this clonotype: A much more abundant neighbour one base away suggests this may be a read error. The chain links TRBV2 to TRBJ2-5, with a possible D match to TRBD1 (6 bases). The DNA end is more similar to TRBJ2-7, so the J call may be wrong. Germline CDR1 reads SNHLY; CDR2 reads FYNNEI. The CDR3 is 12 residues long. CDR3: CASSITGSEQYF. Written as DNA, the CDR3 is TGTGCCAGCAGCATAACAGGGAGCGAGCAGTACTTC.

The rearrangement uses TRBV6-1 and TRBJ1-1, with D tentatively TRBD1 (5 bases). V lost 7 bases, J lost 4 bases, and 19 bases lay in between. Germline CDR1 MNHNS, CDR2 SASEGT. This CDR3 region has 15 residues. CDR3 region: CASTPSGGRATEAFF. Written as DNA, the CDR3 is TGTGCCAGCACCCCATCGGGGGGTCGTGCCACTGAAGCTTTCTTT.

This chain uses TRBV14 with TRBJ1-4; D uncertain. Trimming took 2 bases from V and 3 from J, leaving 13 bases between them. Per germline, CDR1 SGHDN and CDR2 FVKESK. CDR3 length equals 16 residues. The CDR3 sequence is CASSQSLRISNEKLFF. CDR3 coding DNA: TGTGCCAGCAGCCAATCACTACGGATATCTAATGAAAAACTGTTTTTT.

This chain connects TRBV2 to TRBJ2-4; TRBD1 agrees at 10 bases. The J call may be in error: the DNA end matches TRBJ2-5 better. This CDR3 has 12 residues. Per the germline V gene, CDR1 is SNHLY and CDR2 is FYNNEI. CDR3 amino acids: CATGQGVETQYF. As DNA, the CDR3 is TGTGCCACTGGACAGGGGGTTGAGACCCAGTACTTC.

On this clonotype itself: A much larger clone differs by one base, so this may be a read error. The chain couples TRBV2 to TRBJ2-6; D may be TRBD1 (6 bases). Germline lookup yields CDR1 SNHLY and CDR2 FYNNEI. The CDR3 is made up of 16 amino acids. The CDR3 is CVSSRTVLSGANVLTF. The CDR3 region has the DNA TGTGTCAGCAGCCGGACAGTCCTCTCTGGGGCCAACGTCCTGACTTTC.

Concerning this clonotype itself: At one of its ends the junction is not consistent with the germline gene, which may arise from a read error. This chain uses TRBV25-1 with TRBJ1-2, with D uncertain. The CDR3 runs to 13 residues. CDR1 and CDR2 from the germline V gene are MGHDK and SYGVNS. CDR3 sequence: CASSEVGPYGHTF. Written as DNA, the CDR3 is TGTGCCAGCAGTGAGGTCGGTCCCTATGGCCACACCTTC.

This CDR3 reads CAIERNYEQYF. In DNA form, the CDR3 reads TGTGCCATCGAAAGGAACTACGAGCAGTACTTC. The rearrangement links TRBV6-1 to TRBJ2-7, with D unclear. V gave up 10 bases and J gave up 3 bases, with 10 bases separating them. Per the germline V gene, CDR1 is MNHNS and CDR2 is SASEGT. The CDR3 consists of 11 residues.

The chain employs TRBV28 and TRBJ2-3; D may be TRBD2 (6 bases). Trimming cost V 5 bases and J 0 bases, with 15 bases left between them. Per the germline V gene, CDR1 is MDHEN and CDR2 is SYDVKM. CDR3 size: 16 residues. CDR3 sequence (DNA): TGTGCCAGCAGTCCTCAGACTAGTCCTAGCACAGATACGCAGTATTTT. Residues: CASSPQTSPSTDTQYF.

The J gene is TRBJ2-3, the V gene TRBV11-2; 14 bases are shared with TRBD2. V shed 5 bases and J 3 bases; nucleotides not matched to a gene: 16. CDR1 is SGHAT and CDR2 is FQNNGV in the germline V gene. This CDR3 has 20 residues. The DNA for the CDR3 is TGTGCCAGCAGCCCTAGACTAGCGGGAGGGCCAACTCCTCGGACAGATACGCAGTATTTT. Its translation is CASSPRLAGGPTPRTDTQYF.

This clonotype was observed a handful of times. V is TRBV21-1 and J is TRBJ2-5; the table's D call, TRBD2, was not checked against the DNA. TRBV21-1 is listed as a pseudogene. The CDR3 has 15 amino acids. The CDR3 reads CASIGTSGKRETQYF. Written as DNA, the CDR3 is TGTGCCAGCATCGGGACTAGCGGGAAGCGAGAGACCCAGTACTTC.

The V call is TRBV7-2, the J call TRBJ2-5; no reliable D call. The germline gives CDR1 SGHTA, CDR2 FQGNSA. The CDR3 spans 14 residues. V was shortened by 5 bases and J by 5 bases, with 15 bases between the two germline ends. The CDR3 DNA is TGTGCCAGCAGCCCCCCCTTCGGGTCCGAGACCCAGTACTTC. Protein sequence: CASSPPFGSETQYF.

The chain has TRBV7-3 and TRBJ2-5; TRBD1 agrees at 12 bases. Germline CDR1 SGHTA, CDR2 FQGTGA. V lost 3 bases, J lost 5 bases, and 13 bases stayed unmatched. The CDR3 has 18 amino acids. Written as DNA, the CDR3 is TGTGCCAGCAGCTTGGGATCGGGACAGGGGGCGTTTGGGGAGACCCAGTACTTC. It translates to CASSLGSGQGAFGETQYF.

This chain joins TRBV4-2 and TRBJ1-1, with D possibly matching TRBD1 (5 bases). Germline V lookup: CDR1 LGHNA, CDR2 YNFKEQ. V shed 0 bases and J shed 0 bases, with 14 bases lying between them. The CDR3 has 17 residues. CDR3 region: CASSQEERAGMNTEAFF. DNA for the CDR3: TGTGCCAGCAGCCAAGAAGAGAGGGCAGGGATGAACACTGAAGCTTTCTTT.

V and J are TRBV9 and TRBJ2-3, with 9 bases that match TRBD2. Unmatched junction bases numbered 4, after V lost 0 bases and J lost 2 bases. Germline V gene lookup returns CDR1 SGDLS and CDR2 YYNGEE. The CDR3 has 16 residues. CDR3 residues: CASSVGTSESTDTQYF. The CDR3 DNA sequence: TGTGCCAGCAGCGTAGGGACTAGCGAATCCACAGATACGCAGTATTTT.

This clonotype was seen ten or more times. The chain employs TRBV5-1 and TRBJ2-5, with a weak D call TRBD2 (6 bases). This CDR3 has 13 residues. Germline CDR1 reads SGHRS; CDR2 reads YFSETQ. V was cut by 5 bases and J by 1 base, with 9 bases left in between. CDR3 region: CASRRDFQETQYF. The CDR3 DNA sequence: TGCGCCAGCAGGAGGGACTTCCAAGAGACCCAGTACTTC.

The chain recombines TRBV6-5 with TRBJ2-5; D unresolved. Trimming stripped 0 bases from V and 5 bases from J, with 10 bases between. Per germline, CDR1 MNHEY and CDR2 SVGAGI. CDR3 length: 14 residues. This chain's CDR3 is CASSYSGLVETQYF. The CDR3 nucleotides are TGTGCCAGCAGTTACTCGGGCCTGGTGGAGACCCAGTACTTC.

The chain links TRBV6-5 to TRBJ2-3; D is possibly TRBD2 (6 bases). The CDR3 has 16 amino acids. Trimming shortened V by 4 bases and J by 0 bases, and 14 bases separated the two germline ends. Germline loops: CDR1 MNHEY, CDR2 SVGAGI. CDR3 in amino acids: CASSSTPGTSTDTQYF. The CDR3 nucleotides read TGTGCCAGCAGTTCCACACCCGGGACTAGCACAGATACGCAGTATTTT.

This rearrangement joins TRBV6-5 to TRBJ1-1; possible D gene TRBD1, 5 bases. The germline gives CDR1 MNHEY, CDR2 SVGAGI. This CDR3 is built from 17 residues. V was trimmed by 0 bases and J by 3 bases, leaving 17 bases between them. This chain's CDR3 is CASSYSISTSGYTEAFF. The DNA of the CDR3 is TGTGCCAGCAGTTACTCGATAAGTACATCAGGGTACACTGAAGCTTTCTTT.

This clonotype has just a few counts. The chain uses TRBV12-3 or TRBV12-4 and TRBJ1-6, with D tentatively TRBD1 (5 bases). CDR3 length equals 15 residues. Trimming cost V 5 bases and J 7 bases, with 15 bases left between them. The CDR3, as DNA: TGTGCCAGCAGTCCCCGGGACGGGGGAAATTCACCCCTCCACTTT. The encoded protein is CASSPRDGGNSPLHF.

The table lists this clonotype with many counts. J is TRBJ2-7 and V is TRBV20-1; D remains unclear. Germline V gene sequence: CDR1 DFQATT, CDR2 SNEGSKA (reference sequence). V lost 3 bases and J lost 3, with 9 bases in between. The CDR3 loop spans 12 amino acids. The CDR3 DNA reads as TGCAGTGCTAGGAGGCGGAACTACGAGCAGTACTTC. Translation: CSARRRNYEQYF.

This clonotype was seen ten or more times. CDR3 protein: CASSFPLGLAGDDEQFF. In DNA form, the CDR3 reads TGCGCCAGCAGCTTTCCCCTCGGACTAGCGGGAGACGATGAGCAGTTCTTC. The rearrangement joins TRBV5-1 to TRBJ2-1; 13 bases are shared with TRBD2. With 2 bases clipped from V and 8 bases from J, the junction kept 10 bases outside the gene matches. The germline CDR1 and CDR2 sequences are SGHRS and YFSETQ. The CDR3 totals 17 residues. Together with reference TRBV5-1 and TRBJ2-1, the CDR3 gives the full variable domain: KAGVTQTPRYLIKTRGQQVTLSCSPISGHRSVSWYQQTPGQGLQFLFEYFSETQRNKGNFPGRFSGRQFSNSRSEMNVSTLELGDSALYLCASSFPLGLAGDDEQFFGPGTRLTVL.

This clonotype turned up a few times. J is TRBJ2-7 and V is TRBV5-1; 14 nucleotides agree with TRBD2. V shed 4 bases and J 3 bases; nucleotides not matched to a gene: 6. Germline V gene sequence: CDR1 SGHRS, CDR2 YFSETQ. This CDR3 contains 16 residues. This CDR3 is CASSPGTSGRNYEQYF. Written as DNA, the CDR3 is TGCGCCAGCAGCCCAGGGACTAGCGGGAGAAACTACGAGCAGTACTTC.

This clonotype has a single count. The chain joins TRBV29-1 to TRBJ2-4, with 10 bases that match TRBD2. The last part of the DNA fits TRBJ2-7 better; the J call may be wrong. The CDR3 extends over 14 amino acids. Germline V gene sequence: CDR1 SQVTM, CDR2 ANQGSEA. The CDR3 here is CSVESLAGVGEQYF. The CDR3 DNA reads as TGCAGCGTCGAATCTCTAGCGGGAGTGGGCGAGCAGTACTTC.

This clonotype was counted a few times. The rearrangement uses TRBV5-1 and TRBJ2-1; TRBD2 matches 8 bases. V dropped 4 bases and J dropped 8; count of bases not matched to a gene: 11. Germline V gives CDR1 SGHRS, CDR2 YFSETQ. The CDR3 totals 15 residues. The CDR3 nucleotides read TGCGCCAGCAGCCCTCGGGAGGGCCTTGTGGATGAGCAGTTCTTC. This translates into CASSPREGLVDEQFF.

The rearrangement links TRBV7-8 to TRBJ2-7; no clear D. The DNA end is more similar to TRBJ2-4, so the J call may be wrong. Looked up from germline, CDR1 is SGHVS and CDR2 is FQNEAQ. This CDR3 is built from 17 residues. CDR3 in amino acids: CASSDLEWNLAKNIQYF. The CDR3 region has the DNA TGTGCCAGCTCAGATCTGGAGTGGAACCTAGCCAAAAACATTCAGTACTTC.

The chain links TRBV20-1 to TRBJ2-3; 8 bases agree with TRBD2. Germline CDR1 is DFQATT and CDR2 is SNEGSKA (reference sequence). V was clipped by 8 bases and J by 14 bases; unmatched bases: 21. This CDR3 contains 14 residues. CDR3 amino acids: CSPRPAGVSKYAYF. CDR3 sequence (DNA): TGCAGTCCGAGACCAGCGGGGGTCTCTAAATACGCGTATTTT.

The sample holds a few counts of this clonotype. This chain's CDR3 is CASSQQREQFF. CDR3 coding DNA: TGCGCCAGCAGCCAACAGCGGGAGCAGTTCTTC. The J gene is TRBJ2-1, the V gene TRBV5-1; maybe TRBD2 (5 bases). Looked up from germline, CDR1 is SGHRS and CDR2 is YFSETQ. The CDR3 sequence is 11 residues long. Trimming removed 4 bases at V and 10 bases at J, with 9 bases between.

This rearrangement joins TRBV11-2 to TRBJ2-1; the D is unclear. Trimming took 3 bases from V and 3 from J, leaving 15 bases between them. Germline CDR1 SGHAT, CDR2 FQNNGV. This CDR3 region has 16 residues. The DNA of the CDR3 is TGTGCCAGCAGCTTCCAACCGACGGAACTCTACAATGAGCAGTTCTTC. Amino acids: CASSFQPTELYNEQFF.

Note on this clonotype: At one boundary the junction diverges from the germline segment, which might be a read error. The chain uses TRBV9 and TRBJ2-5, with D maybe TRBD1 (5 bases). This CDR3 spans 13 amino acids. Looked up from germline, CDR1 is SGDLS and CDR2 is YYNGEE. The CDR3 loop reads CACSVGQQETQYF. CDR3 DNA sequence: TGTGCCTGCAGCGTGGGGCAGCAAGAGACCCAGTACTTC.